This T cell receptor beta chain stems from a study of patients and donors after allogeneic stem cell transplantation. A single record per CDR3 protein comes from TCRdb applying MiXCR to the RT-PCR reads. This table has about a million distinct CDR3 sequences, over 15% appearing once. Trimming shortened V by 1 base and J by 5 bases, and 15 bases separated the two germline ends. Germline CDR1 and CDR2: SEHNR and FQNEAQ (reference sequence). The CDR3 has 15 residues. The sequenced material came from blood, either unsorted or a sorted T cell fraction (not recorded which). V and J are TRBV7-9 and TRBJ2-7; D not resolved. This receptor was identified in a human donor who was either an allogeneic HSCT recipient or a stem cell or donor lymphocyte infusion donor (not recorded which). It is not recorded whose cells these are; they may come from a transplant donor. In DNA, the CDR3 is TGTGCCAGCAGCTTAGACGGACGGCAAGCCGACGAGCAGTACTTC. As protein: CASSLDGRQADEQYF.